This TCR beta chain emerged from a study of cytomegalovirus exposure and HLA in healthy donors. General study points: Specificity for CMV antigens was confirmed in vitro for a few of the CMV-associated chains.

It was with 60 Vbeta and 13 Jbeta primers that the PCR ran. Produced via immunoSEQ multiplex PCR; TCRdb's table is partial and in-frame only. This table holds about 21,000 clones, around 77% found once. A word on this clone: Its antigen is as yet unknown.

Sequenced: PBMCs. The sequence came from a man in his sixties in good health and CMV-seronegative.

CDR3 in DNA: TGCAGCGTTAGGAAAGGGGGCAACTCTGGGGCCAACGTCCTGACTTTC. This translates into CSVRKGGNSGANVLTF. The V and J genes are TRBV29-1 and TRBJ2-6; 7 bases agree with TRBD1. From germline, CDR1 is SQVTM and CDR2 ANQGSEA. Trimming took 5 bases from V and 0 from J; bases not matched to a gene: 7. The CDR3 covers 16 residues.